The 5 T cell receptor beta chains in this list originate from one sample, sequenced in a study of blood T cell repertoires in COVID-19. Sequencing used immunoSEQ multiplex PCR; TCRdb keeps in-frame clones, though not all of them. The repertoire holds approximately 34,000 clones, with approximately 84% as singletons. The sample consisted of peripheral blood. The receptors were sampled from a man between 65 and 85 years old with COVID-19, enrolled during active disease.

The chain couples TRBV6-6 to TRBJ2-3; D is unclear. The germline gives CDR1 MNHNY, CDR2 SVGAGI (reference sequence). The CDR3 extends over 15 amino acids. V was cut by 2 bases and J by 0 bases, with 9 bases left in between. CDR3 sequence: CASSYAGASTDTQYF. The CDR3 DNA sequence: TGTGCCAGCAGTTACGCCGGAGCCAGCACAGATACGCAGTATTTT.

The chain is built from TRBV3-1 (or the pseudogene TRBV3-2) and TRBJ2-5; the D gene is possibly TRBD2 (6 bases). The ends were cut back, 4 bases at V and 2 bases at J, with 14 bases in the middle. This CDR3 has 15 amino acids. Germline V gene sequence: CDR1 LGHDT, CDR2 YNNKEL (reference sequence). The CDR3 region has the DNA TGTGCCAGCAGCCTTCGTGGGGACTTTCAAGAGACCCAGTACTTC. Translating it yields CASSLRGDFQETQYF.

The gene calls are TRBV5-6 and TRBJ1-1, with a weak D call TRBD1 (6 bases). The ends were cut back, 8 bases at V and 10 bases at J, with 9 bases in the middle. The CDR3 consists of 9 residues. Germline V gives CDR1 SGHDT, CDR2 YYEEEE. CDR3: CARIRGAFF. As DNA, the CDR3 is TGTGCCAGGATCAGGGGAGCTTTCTTT.

The genes are TRBV7-9 and TRBJ1-2; possibly TRBD1 for D (6 bases). The CDR3 has 14 amino acids. Germline assignment: CDR1 SEHNR and CDR2 FQNEAQ (reference sequence). V lost 1 base and J lost 4, with 10 bases in between. CDR3: CASSLVSGAYGYTF. In DNA form, the CDR3 reads TGTGCCAGCAGCTTAGTCTCAGGGGCCTATGGCTACACCTTC.

This sequence joins TRBV7-2 and TRBJ1-5; D gene uncertain. Per germline, CDR1 SGHTA and CDR2 FQGNSA. The CDR3 has 13 residues. Between the trimmed V and J ends, which lost 5 bases and 5 bases, there was a span of 10 bases. CDR3 sequence (DNA): TGTGCCAGCAGCCCTGACAAACATCAGCCCCAGCATTTT. Translating gives CASSPDKHQPQHF. The variable domain in full, completed from reference TRBV7-2 and TRBJ1-5, reads GAGVSQSPSNKVTEKGKDVELRCDPISGHTALYWYRQSLGQGLEFLIYFQGNSAPDKSGLPSDRFSAERTGGSVSTLTIQRTQQEDSAVYLCASSPDKHQPQHFGDGTRLSIL.